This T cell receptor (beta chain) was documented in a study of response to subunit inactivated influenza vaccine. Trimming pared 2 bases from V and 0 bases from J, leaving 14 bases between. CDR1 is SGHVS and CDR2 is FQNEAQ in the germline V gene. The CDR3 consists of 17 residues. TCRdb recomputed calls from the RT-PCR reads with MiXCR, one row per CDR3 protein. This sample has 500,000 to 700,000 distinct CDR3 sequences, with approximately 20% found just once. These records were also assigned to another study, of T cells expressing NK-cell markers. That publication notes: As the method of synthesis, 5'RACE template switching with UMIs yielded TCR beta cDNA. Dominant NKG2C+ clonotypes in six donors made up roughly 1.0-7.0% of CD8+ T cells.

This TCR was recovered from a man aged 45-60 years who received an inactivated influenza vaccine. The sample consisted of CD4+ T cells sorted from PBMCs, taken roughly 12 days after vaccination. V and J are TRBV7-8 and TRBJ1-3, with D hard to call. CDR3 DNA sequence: TGTGCCAGCAGCTTACAGAGGACGTCGAGCTCTGGAAACACCATATATTTT. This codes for CASSLQRTSSSGNTIYF.